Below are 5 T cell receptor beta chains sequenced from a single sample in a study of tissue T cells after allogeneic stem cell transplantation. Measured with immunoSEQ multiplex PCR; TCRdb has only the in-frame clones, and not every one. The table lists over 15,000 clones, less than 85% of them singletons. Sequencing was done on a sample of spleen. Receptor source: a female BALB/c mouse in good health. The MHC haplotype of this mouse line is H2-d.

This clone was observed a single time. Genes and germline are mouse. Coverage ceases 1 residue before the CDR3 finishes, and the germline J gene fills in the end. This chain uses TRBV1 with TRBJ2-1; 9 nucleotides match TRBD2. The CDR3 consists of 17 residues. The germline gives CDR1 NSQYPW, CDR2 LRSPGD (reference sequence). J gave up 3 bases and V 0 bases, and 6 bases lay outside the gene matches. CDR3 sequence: CTCSAERGGGAYAEQFF. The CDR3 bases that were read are TGCACCTGCAGTGCAGAACGGGGTGGGGGGGCCTATGCTGAGCAGTTC.

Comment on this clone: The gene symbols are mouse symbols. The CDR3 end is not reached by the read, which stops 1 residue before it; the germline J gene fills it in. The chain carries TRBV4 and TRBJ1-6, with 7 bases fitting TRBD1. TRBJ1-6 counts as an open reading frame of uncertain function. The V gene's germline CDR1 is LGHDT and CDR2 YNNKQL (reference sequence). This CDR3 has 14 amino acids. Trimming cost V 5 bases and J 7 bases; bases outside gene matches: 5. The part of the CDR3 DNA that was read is TGTGCCAGCAGCCCACAGGGGAGGAATTCGCCCCTCTAC. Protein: CASSPQGRNSPLY. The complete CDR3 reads CASSPQGRNSPLYF.

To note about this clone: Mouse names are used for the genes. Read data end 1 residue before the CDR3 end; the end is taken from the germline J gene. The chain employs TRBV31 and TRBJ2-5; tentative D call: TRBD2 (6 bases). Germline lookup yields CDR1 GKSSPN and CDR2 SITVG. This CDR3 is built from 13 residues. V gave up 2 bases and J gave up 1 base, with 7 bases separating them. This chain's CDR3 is CAWSGGYQDTQYF. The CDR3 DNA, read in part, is TGTGCCTGGAGTGGGGGGTACCAAGACACCCAGTAC.

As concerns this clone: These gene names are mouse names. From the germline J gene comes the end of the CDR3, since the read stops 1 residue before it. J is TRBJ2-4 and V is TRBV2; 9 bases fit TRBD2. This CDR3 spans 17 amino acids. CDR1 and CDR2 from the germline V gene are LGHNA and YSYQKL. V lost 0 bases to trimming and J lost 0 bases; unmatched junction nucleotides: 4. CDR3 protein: CASSQDTGGTSQNTLYF. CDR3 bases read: TGTGCCAGCAGCCAAGACACTGGGGGGACTAGTCAAAACACCTTGTAC.

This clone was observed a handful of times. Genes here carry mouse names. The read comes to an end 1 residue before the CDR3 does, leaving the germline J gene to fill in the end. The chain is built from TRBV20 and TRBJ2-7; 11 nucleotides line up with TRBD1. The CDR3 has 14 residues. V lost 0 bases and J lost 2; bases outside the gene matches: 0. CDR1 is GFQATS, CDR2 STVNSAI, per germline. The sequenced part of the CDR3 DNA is TGTGGTGCTAGGGAGGGACAGGGGGCCTATGAACAGTAC. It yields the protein CGAREGQGAYEQY. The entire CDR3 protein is CGAREGQGAYEQYF.